Listed here are 20 T cell receptor beta chains from one sample, sequenced in a study of T cell responses to AZD1222 COVID-19 vaccine. Profiled with immunoSEQ multiplex PCR; TCRdb holds only in-frame clones, not every one. The sample holds about 94,000 clones, around nine tenths seen once. This sample comprised peripheral blood, obtained on day 0 of AZD1222 vaccination. The receptors derive from an adult in good health.

The V and J genes are TRBV3-1 (or the pseudogene TRBV3-2) and TRBJ2-1; 14 nucleotides align to TRBD2. CDR1 and CDR2 from the germline V gene are LGHDT and YNNKEL (reference sequence). The CDR3 spans 16 residues. Trimming took 0 bases from V and 9 from J; bases not matched to a gene: 4. Here the CDR3 DNA reads TGTGCCAGCAGCCAAGAAGGGACTAGCGGGGGTGGTGAGCAGTTCTTC. It specifies CASSQEGTSGGGEQFF.

Only one count was recorded for this clone. This chain connects TRBV7-8 to TRBJ1-1; D not resolved. The germline V gene encodes CDR1 SGHVS and CDR2 FQNEAQ. V shed 5 bases and J shed 0 bases, with 10 bases lying between them. The CDR3 is 14 residues long. CDR3 coding DNA: TGTGCCAGCAGCCGCCGGAGGTTGAACACTGAAGCTTTCTTT. Its protein is CASSRRRLNTEAFF.

The chain recombines TRBV10-3 with TRBJ2-3; the D is unclear. This CDR3 is 15 amino acids long. The V gene's germline CDR1 is ENHRY and CDR2 SYGVKD. V gave up 0 bases and J gave up 1 base, with 8 bases separating them. CDR3 DNA sequence: TGTGCCATCAGTGAGTCGACGGCGGGCACAGATACGCAGTATTTT. It codes for CAISESTAGTDTQYF.

The chain has TRBV29-1 and TRBJ1-1, with D maybe TRBD1 (6 bases). Trimming left V 3 bases short and J 2 bases short, with 13 bases between. The CDR3 is 14 amino acids. Germline V lookup: CDR1 SQVTM, CDR2 ANQGSEA. The CDR3 is CSVEGGRGNTEAFF. The CDR3 DNA is TGCAGCGTTGAGGGGGGCAGGGGAAACACTGAAGCTTTCTTT.

V is TRBV4-1 and J is TRBJ2-1, with TRBD2 matching over 10 bases. The length of the CDR3 is 17 residues. V was clipped by 2 bases and J by 4 bases; unmatched bases: 8. Germline V lookup: CDR1 MGHRA, CDR2 YSYEKL. The CDR3 DNA reads TGCGCCAGCAGCCAAAGTGGAGCAGCGGGGGGGTACAATGAGCAGTTCTTC. This encodes CASSQSGAAGGYNEQFF.

The chain has TRBV10-1 and TRBJ2-7; the D gene is possibly TRBD1 (5 bases). The V gene's germline CDR1 is WNHNN and CDR2 SYGVQD (reference sequence). The CDR3 spans 14 residues. Between the trimmed V and J ends, which lost 7 bases and 4 bases, there was a span of 17 bases. In DNA, the CDR3 is TGCGCCAGCAACCCCAGGGCGAGGCGGTACGAGCAGTACTTC. Its translation: CASNPRARRYEQYF.

V and J are TRBV6-5 and TRBJ1-1, with D possibly TRBD1 on 6 matching bases. Germline CDR1 MNHEY, CDR2 SVGAGI. This CDR3 has 14 residues. Trimming stripped 6 bases from V and 1 base from J, with 12 bases between. The CDR3 DNA follows: TGTGCCAGCAGAAGGGGGGTCGGGAACACTGAAGCTTTCTTT. It yields the protein CASRRGVGNTEAFF.

The rearrangement links TRBV6-5 to TRBJ1-1, with D possibly TRBD1 on 5 matching bases. V lost 4 bases and J 2 bases, leaving 8 bases between the germline ends. The germline V gene encodes CDR1 MNHEY and CDR2 SVGAGI. CDR3 length equals 13 residues. Here the CDR3 DNA reads TGTGCCAGCAGTTTAGGACACAACACTGAAGCTTTCTTT. It codes for CASSLGHNTEAFF.

This clone was detected only a few times. The chain links TRBV19 to TRBJ1-1; D is perhaps TRBD1 (5 bases). Germline CDR1 and CDR2: LNHDA and SQIVND (reference sequence). The CDR3 covers 13 residues. Trimming left V 3 bases short and J 4 bases short, with 9 bases between. As DNA, the CDR3 is TGTGCCAGTAGTATTTGGGGCCTCACTGAAGCTTTCTTT. Translation gives CASSIWGLTEAFF.

The chain couples TRBV18 to TRBJ2-1, with no clear D. The CDR3 spans 11 residues. Trimming removed 2 bases at V and 9 bases at J, with 5 bases between. From germline, CDR1 is KGHSH and CDR2 LQKENI. In DNA form, the CDR3 reads TGTGCCAGCTCACCAGAGAGTGAGCAGTTCTTC. Translating gives CASSPESEQFF.

This rearrangement joins TRBV2 to TRBJ1-4; TRBD1 aligns across 7 bases. Trimming took 3 bases from V and 14 from J; bases not matched to a gene: 9. Germline-derived CDR1 and CDR2 are SNHLY and FYNNEI. The CDR3 sequence is 13 residues long. CDR3: CASSDIRGRGLFF. CDR3 sequence (DNA): TGTGCCAGCAGTGATATCCGAGGCAGGGGGCTGTTTTTT.

This clone appeared a few times. V gene TRBV30 combines with J gene TRBJ1-2; D not certain. This CDR3 contains 11 residues. V lost 4 bases to trimming and J lost 4 bases, with 7 bases between them. Germline loops: CDR1 GTSNPN, CDR2 SVGIG (reference sequence). The CDR3 DNA sequence: TGTGCCTGGATGGATCGCTATGGCTACACCTTC. Protein: CAWMDRYGYTF.

CDR3 DNA: TGCGCCAGCAATAAGGGACAGGGAGTAGAGACCCAGTACTTC. It yields the protein CASNKGQGVETQYF. This chain connects TRBV5-1 to TRBJ2-5; TRBD1 matches at 9 bases. CDR3 length: 14 amino acids. Germline CDR1 reads SGHRS; CDR2 reads YFSETQ. With V trimmed by 6 bases and J by 4 bases, 7 bases remained unmatched. Full variable domain (rest looked up from reference TRBV5-1 and TRBJ2-5): KAGVTQTPRYLIKTRGQQVTLSCSPISGHRSVSWYQQTPGQGLQFLFEYFSETQRNKGNFPGRFSGRQFSNSRSEMNVSTLELGDSALYLCASNKGQGVETQYFGPGTRLLVL.

Here the CDR3 DNA reads TGTGCCAGTAGTATCGGACAGGGAACCTACGAGCAGTACTTC. Protein sequence: CASSIGQGTYEQYF. The rearrangement links TRBV19 to TRBJ2-7; 8 nucleotides agree with TRBD1. V dropped 3 bases and J dropped 2; count of bases not matched to a gene: 3. The CDR3 extends over 14 amino acids. Germline V CDR1 and CDR2: LNHDA, SQIVND (reference sequence).

The chain joins TRBV28 to TRBJ2-7; 7 bases match TRBD2. Trimming removed 6 bases from V and 0 bases from J; junction bases left unmatched: 5. The V gene's germline CDR1 is MDHEN and CDR2 SYDVKM. CDR3 length: 14 amino acids. In DNA, the CDR3 is TGTGCCAGCAGACCAGGGACTACCTCCTACGAGCAGTACTTC. It codes for CASRPGTTSYEQYF.

The genes are TRBV11-2 and TRBJ1-2, with 8 bases matching TRBD1. V lost 5 bases, J lost 4 bases, and 15 bases stayed unmatched. The CDR3 contains 17 residues. Germline-derived CDR1 and CDR2 are SGHAT and FQNNGV. The CDR3 bases are TGTGCCAGCAGCCGATTTTCAGGGACAGGACTAACCTATGGCTACACCTTC. Translated: CASSRFSGTGLTYGYTF.

The chain joins TRBV7-2 to TRBJ1-4; unclear D gene. The CDR3 has 12 residues. Germline V CDR1 and CDR2: SGHTA, FQGNSA. V lost 4 bases and J 13 bases, leaving 13 bases between the germline ends. Here the CDR3 reads CASSYNRALLFF. CDR3 bases: TGTGCCAGCAGCTACAACCGCGCATTACTGTTTTTT.

The rearrangement uses TRBV19 and TRBJ1-5; D may be TRBD1 (5 bases). CDR1 is LNHDA and CDR2 is SQIVND in the germline V gene (reference sequence). V shed 5 bases and J shed 0 bases, with 11 bases lying between them. The CDR3 spans 15 residues. The CDR3 region has the DNA TGTGCCAGTAGTTCCCCAGGGCATAGCAATCAGCCCCAGCATTTT. It yields the protein CASSSPGHSNQPQHF.

About this clone itself: The sample contains more than one DNA sequence encoding this CDR3. The chain recombines TRBV10-3 with TRBJ2-5; TRBD2 is a possible D gene (7 bases). Germline CDR1 is ENHRY and CDR2 is SYGVKD. V dropped 8 bases and J dropped 4 bases, with 23 bases sitting between them. The CDR3 extends over 16 amino acids. CDR3 sequence: CAIGGSGRGAAETQYF. Here the CDR3 DNA reads TGTGCCATCGGAGGGTCCGGACGGGGGGCGGCAGAGACCCAGTACTTC.

The J gene is TRBJ2-3, the V gene TRBV18; D is perhaps TRBD2 (6 bases). Germline values: CDR1 KGHSH, CDR2 LQKENI. This CDR3 has 17 amino acids. Trimming shortened V by 3 bases and J by 4 bases, and 20 bases separated the two germline ends. The CDR3 DNA sequence: TGTGCCAGCTCACCCCTTTCGGGCGGGAATAGGGCAGATACGCAGTATTTT. This translates into CASSPLSGGNRADTQYF.